The rows below give T cell receptor beta chains drawn from one sample of a study of T-cell memory formation after mild COVID-19. MiXCR, applied by TCRdb to the 5' RACE reads, yields one record per CDR3 protein. The sample has 550,000 to 700,000 distinct CDR3 sequences; over 15% are singletons. The sequenced sample consisted of PBMCs or a T cell subset sorted from them (not recorded which). Every receptor here comes from an adult woman who had mild COVID-19 (a few samples of this study predate the infection). Cell type and time point are not known. CDR3s include the opening cysteine and the closing phenylalanine or tryptophan. The D gene is left open where the match is weak. Not every row has a clone size; where given, it reads once, few, many or a size class.

V	size	J	D	DNA	CDR3
TRBV5-1	-	TRBJ1-1	-	TGCGCCAGCAGCTTGGTTCAGGGTTACACTGAAGCTTTCTTT	CASSLVQGYTEAFF
TRBV7-9	-	TRBJ2-2	-	TGTGCCAGCAGCCCCTGGGTTAACCGGGACCGCCATGATCGGGAGCTGTTTTTT	CASSPWVNRDRHDRELFF
TRBV5-1	many	TRBJ2-1	TRBD2	TGCGCCAGCAGCCCCCCCCGGGACTACTCCTACAATGAGCAGTTCTTC	CASSPPRDYSYNEQFF
TRBV24-1	-	TRBJ1-2	-	TGTGCCACCAGTGAAGGTCCGACCCCTAACTATGGCTACACCTTC	CATSEGPTPNYGYTF
TRBV6-1	few	TRBJ2-7	-	TGTGCCAGCAGATCAAGAAGGAGGGGAACCCTCGGGGAGCAGTACTTC	CASRSRRRGTLGEQYF
TRBV7-9	few	TRBJ2-5	TRBD1	TGTGCCAGCAGCTTAGGGACAGGGCTGGAGACCCAGTACTTC	CASSLGTGLETQYF
TRBV3-1	few	TRBJ1-1	-	TGTGCCAGCAGCCAAGTCTCCGCTGAAGCTTTCTTT	CASSQVSAEAFF
TRBV5-1	few	TRBJ2-1	TRBD1	TGCGCCAGCACAAGACAGGGTAATGAGCAGTTCTTC	CASTRQGNEQFF
TRBV2	-	TRBJ2-3	TRBD1	TGTGCCAGCAGTGACCCTCGGTCAGGGGGATCAGATACGCAGTATTTT	CASSDPRSGGSDTQYF
TRBV4-1	few	TRBJ2-7	TRBD2	TGCGCCAGCAGCCTCTCTTCAGCGGGGGGGCCTCTCTACGAGCAGTACTTC	CASSLSSAGGPLYEQYF
TRBV5-8	-	TRBJ2-3	TRBD2	TGTGCCAGCAGCCGGGGGGGGACACCAGATACGCAGTATTTT	CASSRGGTPDTQYF
TRBV7-9	few	TRBJ2-4	-	TGTGCCAGCAGCTTTTGGTCCGCTAGGGGGGATCTAGCCAAAAACATTCAGTACTTC	CASSFWSARGDLAKNIQYF
TRBV7-2	-	TRBJ2-1	-	TGTGCCAGCAGCTTACGGTTGGGACTTCCTCCTAGCTCCTACAATGAGCAGTTCTTC	CASSLRLGLPPSSYNEQFF
TRBV7-3	-	TRBJ2-7	TRBD2	TGTGCCAGCAGTCCCTCAGGGACTAGCTTCAACGAGCAGTACTTC	CASSPSGTSFNEQYF
TRBV5-5	few	TRBJ2-5	-	TGTGCCAGCAGTTCCGACCCGACAGAGACCCAGTACTTC	CASSSDPTETQYF
TRBV24-1	-	TRBJ2-1	-	TGTGCCACCAGTGCTCGGAGTTCCTACAATGAGCAGTTCTTC	CATSARSSYNEQFF
TRBV3-1	-	TRBJ2-6	-	TGTGCCAGCAGCCAAGTAGGGAGTTGGGACGCGAACTCTGGGGCCAACGTCCTGACTTTC	CASSQVGSWDANSGANVLTF
TRBV7-9	-	TRBJ2-3	-	TGTGCCAGCAGCTTAGGAGTTCTAATCACAGATACGCAGTATTTT	CASSLGVLITDTQYF
TRBV27	few	TRBJ1-2	-	TGTGCCAGCAGTTTATCGGAGGGGAACTATGGCTACACCTTC	CASSLSEGNYGYTF
TRBV13	-	TRBJ2-3	TRBD1	TGTGCCAGCAGCCGCAGGGGGCAAGACACAGATACGCAGTATTTT	CASSRRGQDTDTQYF
TRBV20-1	-	TRBJ2-2	TRBD1	TGCAGTGCTAGAGAAAGGGGGCGGAGCCGGAACACCGGGGAGCTGTTTTTT	CSARERGRSRNTGELFF
TRBV12-3/TRBV12-4	-	TRBJ2-3	-	TGTGCCAGCAGACTTTCGGGGACAGATACGCAGTATTTT	CASRLSGTDTQYF
TRBV2	-	TRBJ2-5	TRBD1	TGTGCCAGCAGTGGAGGGACAGGGGGGACAGAGACCCAGTACTTC	CASSGGTGGTETQYF
TRBV12-3/TRBV12-4	few	TRBJ2-7	-	TGTGCCAGCAGTTTCCGGACCGATAGCAACGAGCAGTACTTC	CASSFRTDSNEQYF
TRBV2	-	TRBJ1-3	-	TGTGCCAGCAGTGAACTTCGGGATGCTGGGGGAAACACCATATATTTT	CASSELRDAGGNTIYF
TRBV5-6	-	TRBJ2-3	TRBD1	TGTGCCAGCACGCGGACAGGGCTCACAGATACGCAGTATTTT	CASTRTGLTDTQYF
TRBV30	-	TRBJ2-3	TRBD2	TGTGCCTGGACCCCGGGGGGGACTAGCGACTTGAGCACAGATACGCAGTATTTT	CAWTPGGTSDLSTDTQYF
TRBV24-1	-	TRBJ2-5	-	TGTGCCACCAGTGATGGCAGAGAGACCCAGTACTTC	CATSDGRETQYF
TRBV3-1	-	TRBJ1-2	-	TGTGCCAGCAGCCAAGGACAGGTATTATTTCATGGCTACACCTTC	CASSQGQVLFHGYTF
TRBV6-2/TRBV6-3	few	TRBJ1-2	TRBD1	TGTGCCACCGTCCCCGGGACAGGGAGCTACACCTTC	CATVPGTGSYTF
TRBV20-1	-	TRBJ2-7	TRBD2	TGCAGTGCTCTGCCACAGGGACTAGCGGGTGGGGAGCAGTACTTC	CSALPQGLAGGEQYF
TRBV7-9	few	TRBJ2-7	TRBD2	TGTGCCAGCAGCGGTGGCCTCCTAGCGGGGGCCGAGCAGTACTTC	CASSGGLLAGAEQYF
TRBV4-2	few	TRBJ2-7	-	TGTGCCAGCAGCCTCTACAGGGACTGGGACGAGCAGTACTTC	CASSLYRDWDEQYF
TRBV28	-	TRBJ1-5	-	TGTGCCAGCAGTTTATGGCCCTACAAACGGAGCAATCAGCCCCAGCATTTT	CASSLWPYKRSNQPQHF
TRBV7-6	many	TRBJ2-5	-	TGTGCCAGCAGCCGGACTACTGAGGCCCAGTACTTC	CASSRTTEAQYF
TRBV28	few	TRBJ2-3	TRBD1	TGTGCCAGCAGTGGACAGGGTCGGCCAGATACGCAGTATTTT	CASSGQGRPDTQYF
TRBV4-1	-	TRBJ1-1	-	TGCGCCAGCAGCCAAGTCGCAGGCCTCTACACTGAAGCTTTCTTT	CASSQVAGLYTEAFF
TRBV5-1	many	TRBJ2-7	TRBD1	TGCGCCAGCAGCTTACCGGGACAGGCGAGGGAGCAGTACTTC	CASSLPGQAREQYF
TRBV6-5	-	TRBJ1-1	TRBD1	TGTGCCAGCAGTTCCCGGACAGGGAGCGGAGCTTTCTTT	CASSSRTGSGAFF
TRBV7-2	-	TRBJ1-1	TRBD1	TGTGCCAGCAGCCGGCCGGGACAGGGAGGTTTAGGAGCTTTCTTT	CASSRPGQGGLGAFF
TRBV5-1	few	TRBJ2-7	TRBD1	TGCGCCAGCAGCACCGGGACAGGGAGCTCCTACGAGCAGTACTTC	CASSTGTGSSYEQYF
TRBV5-1	few	TRBJ2-2	-	TGCGCCAGCAGCGGGGATAAGACCGGGGAGCTGTTTTTT	CASSGDKTGELFF
TRBV7-8	-	TRBJ2-3	TRBD2	TGTGCCAGCAGCTTAGCTACCGGGACTAGCGGGAGGGTGCAGTATTTT	CASSLATGTSGRVQYF
TRBV15	-	TRBJ2-1	-	TGTGCCACCAGCAGAGACGGCAATTACAATGAGCAGTTCTTC	CATSRDGNYNEQFF
TRBV29-1	-	TRBJ1-1	-	TGCAGCGCGGAGGAGGGTGGGACTGAAGCTTTCTTT	CSAEEGGTEAFF
TRBV20-1	-	TRBJ2-1	-	TGCAGTGCTAGAGCGGGGGTCAACTACAATGAGCAGTTCTTC	CSARAGVNYNEQFF
TRBV12-3/TRBV12-4	few	TRBJ2-5	TRBD2	TGTGCCAGCAGCCACCTGGGGGGGCAAGAGACCCAGTACTTC	CASSHLGGQETQYF
TRBV19	-	TRBJ1-2	TRBD1	TGTGCCAGTAGTATTCTAGGGGGCAGAGATTATGGCTACACCTTC	CASSILGGRDYGYTF